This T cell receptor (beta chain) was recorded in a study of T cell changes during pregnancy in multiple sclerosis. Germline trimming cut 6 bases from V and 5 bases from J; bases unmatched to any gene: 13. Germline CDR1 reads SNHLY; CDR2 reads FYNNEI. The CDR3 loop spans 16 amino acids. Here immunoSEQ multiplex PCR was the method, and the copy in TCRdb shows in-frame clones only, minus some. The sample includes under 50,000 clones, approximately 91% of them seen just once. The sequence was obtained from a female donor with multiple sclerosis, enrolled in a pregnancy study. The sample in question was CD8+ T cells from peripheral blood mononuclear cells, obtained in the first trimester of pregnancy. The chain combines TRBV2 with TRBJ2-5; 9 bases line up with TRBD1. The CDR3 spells CASSFPTGGTGETQYF. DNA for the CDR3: TGTGCCAGCAGCTTCCCGACAGGGGGGACGGGGGAGACCCAGTACTTC.